Listed here are 17 T cell receptor beta chains from one sample, sequenced in a study of control samples from healthy donors and cancer patients. The table came from immunoSEQ multiplex PCR; TCRdb's copy has only in-frame clones and leaves some out. The table includes 70,000 to 100,000 clones, approximately 90% detected once. The sample consisted of PBMCs. Receptors originate from a woman in her sixties or seventies with head and neck cancer.

CDR3 nucleotides: TGCGCCAGCAGCTTACCCCACCGGACTAGCGGGAGGTACGAGCAGTACTTC. It codes for CASSLPHRTSGRYEQYF. V and J are TRBV5-1 and TRBJ2-7; 14 positions agree with TRBD2. Losses at the gene ends were 2 bases for V and 4 bases for J; bases not matched to a gene: 8. Germline CDR1 is SGHRS and CDR2 is YFSETQ. This CDR3 comprises 17 residues.

The chain employs TRBV6-4 and TRBJ2-1; 8 nucleotides agree with TRBD2. Germline lookup yields CDR1 MRHNA and CDR2 SNTAGT. The ends lost 6 bases at V and 7 bases at J; junction bases unmatched: 5. The CDR3 covers 13 residues. CDR3 bases: TGTGCCAGCAGGGGACTAGGGGGGAATGAGCAGTTCTTC. Residues: CASRGLGGNEQFF.

The chain is built from TRBV4-2 and TRBJ2-7; no reliable D call. Germline assignment: CDR1 LGHNA and CDR2 YNFKEQ. V lost 0 bases and J 2 bases, leaving 17 bases between the germline ends. The CDR3 totals 17 residues. CDR3 in DNA: TGTGCCAGCAGCCAAGACGAGATAGGGCTAGGGACCTACGAGCAGTACTTC. Protein product: CASSQDEIGLGTYEQYF.

Note on this clone: One end of the junction is discordant with germline, which a read error may explain. The chain combines TRBV28 with TRBJ2-1; D gene uncertain. The CDR3 has 11 amino acids. Germline loops: CDR1 MDHEN, CDR2 SYDVKM. The CDR3 here is CASSFDVEPFF. The CDR3 nucleotides are TGTGCCAGCAGTTTTGACGTAGAGCCGTTCTTC.

The rearrangement joins TRBV5-4 to TRBJ1-1; perhaps TRBD1 as D (6 bases). The CDR3 contains 16 residues. V shed 2 bases and J shed 1 base, with 15 bases lying between them. Germline-derived CDR1 and CDR2 are SGHNT and YYREEE (reference sequence). CDR3 DNA sequence: TGTGCCAGCAGCTTCGGGGGGGCGTTAGGGAACACTGAAGCTTTCTTT. It encodes CASSFGGALGNTEAFF.

The chain recombines TRBV19 with TRBJ2-5, with 7 nucleotides matching TRBD1. Germline V gives CDR1 LNHDA, CDR2 SQIVND (reference sequence). This CDR3 region has 14 residues. Trimming took 6 bases from V and 2 from J; bases not matched to a gene: 6. The CDR3, as DNA: TGTGCCAGTAGCCAAGGGACAGCGCAAGAGACCCAGTACTTC. Its translation is CASSQGTAQETQYF.

The chain carries TRBV21-1 and TRBJ2-5; the listed D gene, TRBD1, was not tested against the DNA. TRBV21-1 is marked as a pseudogene. The CDR3 spans 15 residues. The CDR3 sequence: CASSKDRGLFETQYF. Written as DNA, the CDR3 is TGTGCCAGCAGCAAAGACAGGGGCCTTTTTGAGACCCAGTACTTC.

The CDR3 nucleotides are TGCAGCGTCGCAGACAGGCCGGGACTAACATACAATGAGCAGTTCTTC. It yields the protein CSVADRPGLTYNEQFF. This sequence joins TRBV29-1 and TRBJ2-1; a possible D gene is TRBD2 (7 bases). The germline V gene encodes CDR1 SQVTM and CDR2 ANQGSEA. This CDR3 is 16 amino acids long. V was trimmed by 6 bases and J by 4 bases, leaving 22 bases between them.

The V call is TRBV14, the J call TRBJ2-1; 11 bases fit TRBD2. V gave up 11 bases and J gave up 8 bases; unmatched junction bases: 14. The length of the CDR3 is 15 residues. From germline, CDR1 is SGHDN and CDR2 FVKESK. This CDR3 is CACTQTSGSVDEQFF. In DNA form, the CDR3 reads TGTGCCTGTACACAAACTAGCGGGAGTGTCGATGAGCAGTTCTTC.

This chain uses TRBV7-9 with TRBJ2-3; 9 bases are a match to TRBD1. With 0 bases clipped from V and 5 bases from J, the junction kept 3 bases outside the gene matches. CDR1 and CDR2 (germline): SEHNR, FQNEAQ (reference sequence). The CDR3 sequence is 15 residues long. For the CDR3, the DNA is TGTGCCAGCAGCTTAGCCGGACAGGGGCGAGATACGCAGTATTTT. Translation: CASSLAGQGRDTQYF.

The chain recombines TRBV9 with TRBJ2-1, with 8 bases fitting TRBD2. The germline CDR1 and CDR2 sequences are SGDLS and YYNGEE. J lost 10 bases, V lost 3 bases, and 18 bases had no gene match. The CDR3 is 17 residues long. The CDR3 nucleotides read TGTGCCAGCAGCGGGAGTGAGCTAGCGGGCATCCGTGGCGAGCAGTTCTTC. It translates to CASSGSELAGIRGEQFF.

The chain recombines TRBV7-2 with TRBJ1-2, with D possibly matching TRBD1 (6 bases). The germline gives CDR1 SGHTA, CDR2 FQGNSA. The length of the CDR3 is 15 residues. With 5 bases removed from V and 4 bases from J, the gap between germline ends came to 17 bases. DNA of the CDR3: TGTGCCAGCAGCCCTGATGTGGACAGTCTCTATGGCTACACCTTC. Its translation: CASSPDVDSLYGYTF. Using reference TRBV7-2 and TRBJ1-2 for the parts outside the CDR3, the full variable domain is GAGVSQSPSNKVTEKGKDVELRCDPISGHTALYWYRQSLGQGLEFLIYFQGNSAPDKSGLPSDRFSAERTGGSVSTLTIQRTQQEDSAVYLCASSPDVDSLYGYTFGSGTRLTVV.

This chain uses TRBV5-4 with TRBJ1-1; TRBD1 matches 7 bases. The trim removed 3 bases at V and 0 bases at J, leaving 11 bases unmatched. This CDR3 has 17 amino acids. Germline V gene lookup returns CDR1 SGHNT and CDR2 YYREEE (reference sequence). The CDR3 loop reads CASSSRKIRGMNTEAFF. As DNA, the CDR3 is TGTGCCAGCAGCTCACGGAAAATCAGGGGGATGAACACTGAAGCTTTCTTT.

The chain employs TRBV5-1 and TRBJ2-1; 10 bases agree with TRBD2. This CDR3 contains 14 residues. Germline V gene lookup returns CDR1 SGHRS and CDR2 YFSETQ. V shed 4 bases, J shed 7 bases, and the junction held 5 bases outside the gene matches. This chain's CDR3 is CASSEGLAVNEQFF. The CDR3 DNA is TGCGCCAGCAGCGAAGGACTAGCGGTTAATGAGCAGTTCTTC.

The chain recombines TRBV6-5 with TRBJ1-5, with D uncertain. There are 13 residues in the CDR3. Germline values: CDR1 MNHEY, CDR2 SVGAGI. V lost 4 bases, J lost 9 bases, and 13 bases lay in between. The CDR3 sequence is CASSSGKSRPQHF. As DNA, the CDR3 is TGTGCCAGCAGTTCAGGAAAATCAAGGCCCCAGCATTTT.

The V call is TRBV10-1, the J call TRBJ2-5, with 11 bases aligning to TRBD2. V trimming: 2 bases; J trimming: 4 bases; junction bases outside the gene matches: 3. In germline, CDR1 is WNHNN, CDR2 SYGVQD (reference sequence). The CDR3 sequence is 15 residues long. Here the CDR3 DNA reads TGCGCCAGCAGTGAGGGGGGGACTAGCGGAGAGACCCAGTACTTC. It yields the protein CASSEGGTSGETQYF.

This clone was found once. The CDR3 region has the DNA TGTGCCAGCAGGGGGACAGTTAGCAATCAGCCCCAGCATTTT. As protein: CASRGTVSNQPQHF. This chain links TRBV2 with TRBJ1-5; TRBD1 agrees at 7 bases. Trimming at V came to 6 bases and at J to 0 bases, leaving 2 bases not matched to a gene. Germline V CDR1 and CDR2: SNHLY, FYNNEI. There are 14 residues in the CDR3.